Sequencing of this T cell receptor beta chain was carried out in a study of control samples from healthy donors and cancer patients. The V gene lost 6 bases and the J gene lost 0 bases, with 8 bases spanning the gap. The CDR3 is made up of 14 amino acids. Germline CDR1 is LNHDA and CDR2 is SQIVND (reference sequence). Repertoires were generated with immunoSEQ multiplex PCR, while TCRdb's copy carries only in-frame clones and drops some. The data show 100,000 to 150,000 clones, with about 89% seen just once and roughly 3% held by the top ten. The gene calls are TRBV19 and TRBJ2-2; possibly TRBD1 or TRBD2 for D (5 bases each). This TCR was sampled from a man between 60 and 75 years old in good health. The sequenced sample was blood. The CDR3 sequence is CASRQGPNTGELFF. CDR3 in DNA: TGTGCCAGTAGGCAGGGACCGAACACCGGGGAGCTGTTTTTT.